A selection of T cell receptor beta chains follows, all from one sample in a study of brain T cells in children with intractable seizures. Repertoires were generated with immunoSEQ multiplex PCR, while TCRdb's copy carries only in-frame clones and drops some. The data contain under 150,000 clones, under 95% of them singletons. Sequenced material: peripheral blood, taken at surgery. These receptors were collected from a boy under three years old with hemimegalencephaly and intractable seizures. Both conserved end residues are part of each CDR3. A D gene is named only where the DNA matches it firmly. Size is omitted from some rows. Given values are once, few, many or a class for expanded clones.

size: once; D: .; V: TRBV5-1; J: TRBJ1-1; DNA: TGCGCCAGCAGCTTGGAGCGGACTATGAACACTGAAGCTTTCTTT; CDR3: CASSLERTMNTEAFF
size: .; D: .; V: TRBV28; J: TRBJ2-2; DNA: TGTGCCAGCGACCCGGGACACTTGAACACCGGGGAGCTGTTTTTT; CDR3: CASDPGHLNTGELFF
size: .; D: TRBD1; V: TRBV30; J: TRBJ1-6; DNA: TGTGCCTGGAGTTCAGGGGGCTTTGAGTCACCCCTCCACTTT; CDR3: CAWSSGGFESPLHF
size: .; D: .; V: TRBV14; J: TRBJ1-6; DNA: TGTGCCAGCAGCCAGAGACACAGGAATTCACCCCTCCACTTT; CDR3: CASSQRHRNSPLHF
size: .; D: .; V: TRBV5-1; J: TRBJ1-1; DNA: TGCGCCAGCAGCCGGGGTGGGGGCGGCACTGAAGCTTTCTTT; CDR3: CASSRGGGGTEAFF
size: .; D: .; V: TRBV4-1; J: TRBJ1-5; DNA: TGCGCCAGCAGCCAAGGTGGACACCCCAATCAGCCCCAGCATTTT; CDR3: CASSQGGHPNQPQHF
size: .; D: TRBD2; V: TRBV7-9; J: TRBJ2-2; DNA: TGTGCCAGCAGCTTAACAGCGGGAGATGGGACCGGGGAGCTGTTTTTT; CDR3: CASSLTAGDGTGELFF
size: .; D: TRBD2; V: TRBV27; J: TRBJ2-1; DNA: TGTGCCAGCAGTTACGGGCGGACTAGCGGGATCAGTGAGCAGTTCTTC; CDR3: CASSYGRTSGISEQFF
size: .; D: TRBD1; V: TRBV19; J: TRBJ1-5; DNA: TGTGCCAGTAGTATACCGGACAGGGTGAATCAGCCCCAGCATTTT; CDR3: CASSIPDRVNQPQHF
size: .; D: .; V: TRBV19; J: TRBJ1-5; DNA: TGTGCCAGTAGTACCGAGGGGCGCGGAGTATATAGCAATCAGCCCCAGCATTTT; CDR3: CASSTEGRGVYSNQPQHF
size: .; D: .; V: TRBV6-5; J: TRBJ2-2; DNA: TGTGCCAGCAGTCGTTTCAGCACCGGGGAGCTGTTTTTT; CDR3: CASSRFSTGELFF
size: .; D: TRBD2; V: TRBV20-1; J: TRBJ2-1; DNA: TGCAGTGCTAGCGGGAGGAATGAGCAGTTCTTC; CDR3: CSASGRNEQFF
size: .; D: TRBD1; V: TRBV29-1; J: TRBJ2-1; DNA: TGCAGCGTTGAAGCAGTCACAGGGGACAATGAGCAGTTCTTC; CDR3: CSVEAVTGDNEQFF
size: .; D: .; V: TRBV4-3; J: TRBJ2-3; DNA: TGCGCCAGCGGGGGGTTTAGGGCAGATACGCAGTATTTT; CDR3: CASGGFRADTQYF
size: .; D: TRBD2; V: TRBV5-5; J: TRBJ2-5; DNA: TGTGCCAGCAGCCCCCCGACTAGCGGGAGGCAAGAGACCCAGTACTTC; CDR3: CASSPPTSGRQETQYF
size: .; D: .; V: TRBV14; J: TRBJ2-3; DNA: TGTGCCAGCAGCCAAGAGATCCAGGATACGCAGTATTTT; CDR3: CASSQEIQDTQYF
size: .; D: .; V: TRBV5-1; J: TRBJ1-2; DNA: TGCGCCAGCAGCTTGACCGGGAAGGGGGACTATGGCTACACCTTC; CDR3: CASSLTGKGDYGYTF
size: once; D: TRBD2; V: TRBV6-1; J: TRBJ2-7; DNA: TGTGCCAGCAGTGAGTTAGCGGGAGGGCCCGGCTACGAGCAGTACTTC; CDR3: CASSELAGGPGYEQYF
size: .; D: .; V: TRBV21-1; J: TRBJ2-7; DNA: TGTGCCAGCAGCAATGGGTTCCCCGGCCACGAGCAGTACTTC; CDR3: CASSNGFPGHEQYF
size: .; D: .; V: TRBV9; J: TRBJ2-7; DNA: TGTGCCAGCAGCGTAGAGGCGGGACCCTTTAACTACGAGCAGTACTTC; CDR3: CASSVEAGPFNYEQYF
size: .; D: .; V: TRBV4-1; J: TRBJ2-7; DNA: TGCGCCAGCAGCCATAACTACGAGCAGTACTTC; CDR3: CASSHNYEQYF
size: once; D: TRBD1; V: TRBV4-1; J: TRBJ1-2; DNA: TGCGCCAGCAGCCCCTCTGGGACAGGGTCCTATGGCTACACCTTC; CDR3: CASSPSGTGSYGYTF
size: once; D: TRBD1; V: TRBV5-1; J: TRBJ2-7; DNA: TGCGCCAGCAGCTTGGTTGGGACAGGTGCCTACGAGCAGTACTTC; CDR3: CASSLVGTGAYEQYF
size: few; D: .; V: TRBV2; J: TRBJ1-2; DNA: TGTGCCAGCAGTGAAGCGTGGTTCCCGGGTGGCTACACCTTC; CDR3: CASSEAWFPGGYTF
size: .; D: .; V: TRBV5-4; J: TRBJ1-1; DNA: TGTGCCAGCAGCCCTAGACAAAAGCAGAACACTGAAGCTTTCTTT; CDR3: CASSPRQKQNTEAFF
size: .; D: .; V: TRBV19; J: TRBJ2-7; DNA: TGTGCCAGTAGTCGGTCAGACCCTTACGAGCAGTACTTC; CDR3: CASSRSDPYEQYF
size: .; D: .; V: TRBV30; J: TRBJ2-7; DNA: TGTGCCTGGAGTGTAGGGCGGGCCTACGAGCAGTACTTC; CDR3: CAWSVGRAYEQYF
size: .; D: .; V: TRBV18; J: TRBJ1-2; DNA: TGTGCCAGCTCACCACCGGGCAGGAACTATGGCTACACCTTC; CDR3: CASSPPGRNYGYTF
size: .; D: TRBD2; V: TRBV6-4; J: TRBJ2-7; DNA: TGTGCCAGCAGTGGGATCCTCGCTAGCGGCTCCTACGAGCAGTACTTC; CDR3: CASSGILASGSYEQYF
size: once; D: .; V: TRBV27; J: TRBJ2-1; DNA: TGTGCCAGCAGTTTGCGAGGAAATGAGCAGTTCTTC; CDR3: CASSLRGNEQFF
size: .; D: .; V: TRBV4-1; J: TRBJ2-4; DNA: TGCGCCAGCAGCCAAGCCGGGGTTACCAAAAACATTCAGTACTTC; CDR3: CASSQAGVTKNIQYF
size: .; D: .; V: TRBV27; J: TRBJ1-2; DNA: TGTGCCAGCGGATATGTCCGGGCGGGCTACACCTTC; CDR3: CASGYVRAGYTF
size: .; D: .; V: TRBV7-3; J: TRBJ2-6; DNA: TGTGCCAGCAGCTTAACGGCGGACAGCCGGCCCTCTGGGGCCAACGTCCTGACTTTC; CDR3: CASSLTADSRPSGANVLTF
size: .; D: .; V: TRBV27; J: TRBJ2-3; DNA: TGTGCCAGCAGTTTATTTGGGGGACGGGGGCCAGATACGCAGTATTTT; CDR3: CASSLFGGRGPDTQYF
size: .; D: .; V: TRBV6-5; J: TRBJ1-1; DNA: TGTGCCACTTACTCGGGTGAAGCTTTCTTT; CDR3: CATYSGEAFF
size: .; D: .; V: TRBV5-1; J: TRBJ2-5; DNA: TGCGCCAGCAGCGCCGACCACCCCGGGACCCAGTACTTC; CDR3: CASSADHPGTQYF
size: .; D: .; V: TRBV19; J: TRBJ2-7; DNA: TGTGCCAGTAGTTACGCAGGGGTAGGCTACGAGCAGTACTTC; CDR3: CASSYAGVGYEQYF
size: .; D: .; V: TRBV18; J: TRBJ2-5; DNA: TGTGCCAGCTCACCACAGGGCCAACAAGAGACCCAGTACTTC; CDR3: CASSPQGQQETQYF
size: .; D: TRBD1; V: TRBV7-2; J: TRBJ1-3; DNA: TGTGCCAGCAGCACTAGGACAGGGGCGGACACCATATATTTT; CDR3: CASSTRTGADTIYF
size: .; D: TRBD1; V: TRBV18; J: TRBJ1-1; DNA: TGTGCCAGCTCACCCAGACAGGGAGTGAACACTGAAGCTTTCTTT; CDR3: CASSPRQGVNTEAFF
size: once; D: TRBD1; V: TRBV3-1/TRBV3-2; J: TRBJ1-3; DNA: TGTGCCAGCAGCCGGACAGGCTATGGGAACACCATATATTTT; CDR3: CASSRTGYGNTIYF
size: .; D: .; V: TRBV5-1; J: TRBJ1-1; DNA: TGCGCCAGCAGCTTGGGACCGGCCGCCCCTGAAGCTTTCTTT; CDR3: CASSLGPAAPEAFF
size: .; D: .; V: TRBV19; J: TRBJ1-4; DNA: TGTGCCAGTAGTATCACAGGGCGTGAAAAACTGTTTTTT; CDR3: CASSITGREKLFF
size: .; D: .; V: TRBV3-1/TRBV3-2; J: TRBJ1-2; DNA: TGTGCCAGCAGCCCAAGCGGGACAAAGGGGGGCTACACCTTC; CDR3: CASSPSGTKGGYTF
size: .; D: TRBD2; V: TRBV5-4; J: TRBJ2-7; DNA: TGTGCCAGCAGTTCGCGACTAGCGGGAGCCCACGAGCAGTACTTC; CDR3: CASSSRLAGAHEQYF
size: .; D: .; V: TRBV4-2; J: TRBJ1-2; DNA: TGTGCCAGCAGCCAAGAATCGCGGGGGAACTATGGCTACACCTTC; CDR3: CASSQESRGNYGYTF
size: .; D: .; V: TRBV2; J: TRBJ1-6; DNA: TGTGCCAGCATCCCGGGGACGAGCTATAATTCACCCCTCCACTTT; CDR3: CASIPGTSYNSPLHF
size: .; D: TRBD2; V: TRBV19; J: TRBJ2-1; DNA: TGTGCCAGTAGTATCGAAGTAGCGGGAGGGTCTAATGAGCAGTTCTTC; CDR3: CASSIEVAGGSNEQFF
size: .; D: .; V: TRBV2; J: TRBJ2-2; DNA: TGTGCCAGCAGGGTAGAACAGACCGGGGAGCTGTTTTTT; CDR3: CASRVEQTGELFF
size: .; D: .; V: TRBV5-1; J: TRBJ1-3; DNA: TGCGCCAGCAGCTTGAGACCCGCAGGGCAAGGTGGAAACACCATATATTTT; CDR3: CASSLRPAGQGGNTIYF
size: .; D: .; V: TRBV27; J: TRBJ1-2; DNA: TGTGCCAGCAGTTTATGGGGGTTACCGGATGCCCCCTATGGCTACACCTTC; CDR3: CASSLWGLPDAPYGYTF
size: .; D: .; V: TRBV5-1; J: TRBJ1-1; DNA: TGCGCCAGCAGCCTGGGGGCGATAAACACTGAAGCTTTCTTT; CDR3: CASSLGAINTEAFF